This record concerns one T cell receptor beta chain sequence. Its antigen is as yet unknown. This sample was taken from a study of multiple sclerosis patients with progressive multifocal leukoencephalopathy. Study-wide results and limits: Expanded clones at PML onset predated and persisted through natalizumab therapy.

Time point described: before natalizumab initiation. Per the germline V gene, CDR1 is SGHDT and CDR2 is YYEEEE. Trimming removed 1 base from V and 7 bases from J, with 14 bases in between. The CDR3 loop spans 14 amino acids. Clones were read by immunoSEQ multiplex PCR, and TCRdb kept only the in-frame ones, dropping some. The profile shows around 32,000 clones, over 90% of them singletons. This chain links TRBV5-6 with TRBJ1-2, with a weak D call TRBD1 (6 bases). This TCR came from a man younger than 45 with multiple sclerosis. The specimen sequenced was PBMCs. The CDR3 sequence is CASSLSRGIGGYTF. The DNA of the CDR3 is TGTGCCAGCAGCTTGAGCAGGGGTATAGGTGGCTACACCTTC.